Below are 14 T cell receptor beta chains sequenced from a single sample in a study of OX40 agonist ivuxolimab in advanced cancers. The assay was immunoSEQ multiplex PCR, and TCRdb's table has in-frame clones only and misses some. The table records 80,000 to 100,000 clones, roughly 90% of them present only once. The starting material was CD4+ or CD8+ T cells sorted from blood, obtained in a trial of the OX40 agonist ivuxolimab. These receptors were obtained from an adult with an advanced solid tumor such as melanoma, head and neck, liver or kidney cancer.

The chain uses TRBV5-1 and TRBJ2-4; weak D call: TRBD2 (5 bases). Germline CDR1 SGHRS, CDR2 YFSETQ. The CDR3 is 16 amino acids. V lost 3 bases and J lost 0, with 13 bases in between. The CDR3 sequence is CASSSDIGLAKNIQYF. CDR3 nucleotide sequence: TGCGCCAGCAGCTCCGACATTGGACTAGCCAAAAACATTCAGTACTTC.

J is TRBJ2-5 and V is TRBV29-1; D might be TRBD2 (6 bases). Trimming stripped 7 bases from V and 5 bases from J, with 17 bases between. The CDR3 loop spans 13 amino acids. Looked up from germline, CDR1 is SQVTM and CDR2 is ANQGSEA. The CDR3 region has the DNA TGCAGCGGGGCAGCGGGCTTGGTGGAGACCCAGTACTTC. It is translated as CSGAAGLVETQYF.

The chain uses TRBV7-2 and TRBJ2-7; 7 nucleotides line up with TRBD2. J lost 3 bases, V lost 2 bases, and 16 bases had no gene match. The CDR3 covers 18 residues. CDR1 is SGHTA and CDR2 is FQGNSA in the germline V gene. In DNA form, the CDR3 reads TGTGCCAGCAGCTTACGGTCCGGGGCGGGCGGGGGTTACTACGAGCAGTACTTC. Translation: CASSLRSGAGGGYYEQYF.

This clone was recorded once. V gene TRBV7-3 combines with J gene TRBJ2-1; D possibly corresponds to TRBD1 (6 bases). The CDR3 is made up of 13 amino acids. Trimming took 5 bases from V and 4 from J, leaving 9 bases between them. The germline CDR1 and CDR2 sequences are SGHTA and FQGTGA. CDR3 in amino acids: CASSPDRYNEQFF. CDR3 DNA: TGTGCCAGCAGCCCCGACAGGTACAATGAGCAGTTCTTC.

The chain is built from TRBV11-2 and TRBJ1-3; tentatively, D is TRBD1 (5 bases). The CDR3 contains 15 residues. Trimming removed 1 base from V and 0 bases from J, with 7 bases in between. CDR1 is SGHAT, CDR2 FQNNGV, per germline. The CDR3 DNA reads TGTGCCAGCAGCTTAGTTGGGGGCTCTGGAAACACCATATATTTT. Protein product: CASSLVGGSGNTIYF.

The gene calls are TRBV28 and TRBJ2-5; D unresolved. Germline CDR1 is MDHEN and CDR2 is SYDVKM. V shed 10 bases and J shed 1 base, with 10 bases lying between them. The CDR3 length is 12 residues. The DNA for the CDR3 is TGTGCCACCGAGTTAGGCCAAGAGACCCAGTACTTC. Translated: CATELGQETQYF.

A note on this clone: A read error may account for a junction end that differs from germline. This CDR3 is CASSESGLAGPNTQYF. In DNA, the CDR3 is TGCGCCAGCAGCGAGTCGGGACTAGCGGGACCTAATACGCAGTATTTT. The V call is TRBV10-1, the J call TRBJ2-3; the match to TRBD2 covers 13 bases. This CDR3 comprises 16 residues. Germline V gene lookup returns CDR1 WNHNN and CDR2 SYGVQD (reference sequence).

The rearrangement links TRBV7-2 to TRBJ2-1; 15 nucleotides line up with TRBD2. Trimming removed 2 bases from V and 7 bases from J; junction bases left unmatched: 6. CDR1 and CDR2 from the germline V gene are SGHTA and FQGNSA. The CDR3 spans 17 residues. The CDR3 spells CASSLPGLAGGLNEQFF. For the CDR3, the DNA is TGTGCCAGCAGCTTACCGGGACTAGCGGGAGGATTGAATGAGCAGTTCTTC.

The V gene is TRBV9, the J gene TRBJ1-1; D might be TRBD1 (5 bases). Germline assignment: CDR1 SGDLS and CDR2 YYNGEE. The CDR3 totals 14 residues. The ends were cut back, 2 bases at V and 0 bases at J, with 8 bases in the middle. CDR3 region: CASSVGTVNTEAFF. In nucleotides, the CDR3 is TGTGCCAGCAGCGTTGGGACTGTGAACACTGAAGCTTTCTTT. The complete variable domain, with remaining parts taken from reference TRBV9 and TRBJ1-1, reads DSGVTQTPKHLITATGQRVTLRCSPRSGDLSVYWYQQSLDQGLQFLIQYYNGEERAKGNILERFSAQQFPDLHSELNLSSLELGDSALYFCASSVGTVNTEAFFGQGTRLTVV.

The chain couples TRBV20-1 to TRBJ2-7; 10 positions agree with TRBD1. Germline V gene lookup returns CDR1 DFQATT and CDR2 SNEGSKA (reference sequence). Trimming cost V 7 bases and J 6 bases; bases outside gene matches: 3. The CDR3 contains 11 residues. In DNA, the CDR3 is TGCAGTGTAGGACAGGGGGGCGAGCAGTACTTC. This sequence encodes CSVGQGGEQYF.

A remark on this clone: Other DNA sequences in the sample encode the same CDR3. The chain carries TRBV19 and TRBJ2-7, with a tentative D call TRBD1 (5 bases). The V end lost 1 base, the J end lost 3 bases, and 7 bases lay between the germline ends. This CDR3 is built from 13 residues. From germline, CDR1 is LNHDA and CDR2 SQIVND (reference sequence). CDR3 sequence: CASSIGQGYEQYF. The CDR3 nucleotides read TGTGCCAGTAGTATAGGGCAGGGCTACGAGCAGTACTTC. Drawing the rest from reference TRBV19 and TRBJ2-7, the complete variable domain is DGGITQSPKYLFRKEGQNVTLSCEQNLNHDAMYWYRQDPGQGLRLIYYSQIVNDFQKGDIAEGYSVSREKKESFPLTVTSAQKNPTAFYLCASSIGQGYEQYFGPGTRLTVT.

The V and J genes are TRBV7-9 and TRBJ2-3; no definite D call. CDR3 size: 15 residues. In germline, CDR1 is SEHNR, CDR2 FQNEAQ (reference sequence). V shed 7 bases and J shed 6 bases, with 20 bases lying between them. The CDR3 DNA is TGTGCCAGCAACCTCCTTCGGACGGAAGCTGATACGCAGTATTTT. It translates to CASNLLRTEADTQYF.

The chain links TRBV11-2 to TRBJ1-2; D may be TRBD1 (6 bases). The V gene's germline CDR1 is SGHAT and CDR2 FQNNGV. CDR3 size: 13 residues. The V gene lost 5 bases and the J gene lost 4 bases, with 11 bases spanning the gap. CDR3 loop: CASSRQVSYGYTF. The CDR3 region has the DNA TGTGCCAGCAGCCGACAGGTTTCCTATGGCTACACCTTC.

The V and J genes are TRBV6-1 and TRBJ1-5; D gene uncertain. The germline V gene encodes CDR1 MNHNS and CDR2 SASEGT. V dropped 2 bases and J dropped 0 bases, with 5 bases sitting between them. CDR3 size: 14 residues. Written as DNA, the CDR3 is TGTGCCAGCAGTGAACACGGTAGCAATCAGCCCCAGCATTTT. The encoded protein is CASSEHGSNQPQHF.